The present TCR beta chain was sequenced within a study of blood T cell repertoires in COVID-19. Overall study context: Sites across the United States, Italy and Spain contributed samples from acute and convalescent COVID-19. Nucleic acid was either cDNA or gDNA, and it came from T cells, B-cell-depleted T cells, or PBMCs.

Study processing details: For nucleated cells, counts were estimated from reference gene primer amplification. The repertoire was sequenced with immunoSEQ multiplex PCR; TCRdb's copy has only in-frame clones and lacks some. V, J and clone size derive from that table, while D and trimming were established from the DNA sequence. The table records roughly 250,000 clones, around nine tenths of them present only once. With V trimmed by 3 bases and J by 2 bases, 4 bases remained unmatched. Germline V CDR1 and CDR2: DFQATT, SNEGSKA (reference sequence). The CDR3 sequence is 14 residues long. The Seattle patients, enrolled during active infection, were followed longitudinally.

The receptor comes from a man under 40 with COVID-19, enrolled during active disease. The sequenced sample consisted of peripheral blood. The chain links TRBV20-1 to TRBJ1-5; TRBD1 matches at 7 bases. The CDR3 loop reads CSASSTGGNQPQHF. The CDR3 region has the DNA TGCAGTGCTAGTTCCACAGGGGGCAATCAGCCCCAGCATTTT.